This T cell receptor (beta chain) was sequenced in a study of blood T cell repertoires in COVID-19. Study as a whole: COVID-19 samples collected from the United States, Italy and Spain covered acute and convalescent phases.

Germline lookup yields CDR1 SGHTS and CDR2 YDEGEE. Trimming took 0 bases from V and 1 from J, leaving 16 bases between them. The CDR3 is 17 residues long. Authors' analysis steps: Nucleated cell number was recorded as an estimate derived from reference gene primer amplification. Assay used: immunoSEQ multiplex PCR; TCRdb lists only in-frame clones, some missing. V and J calls and clone size follow that table, whereas D and trimming were derived from the DNA. In the table there are about 51,000 clones, approximately 86% of which are singletons. V gene TRBV5-8 combines with J gene TRBJ1-1, with D possibly being TRBD1 (5 bases). Material for sequencing was peripheral blood. The sequence was obtained from a man older than 75 with active COVID-19. The chain's CDR3 is CASSLAYFVTANTEAFF. Here the CDR3 DNA reads TGTGCCAGCAGCTTGGCCTATTTCGTGACAGCGAACACTGAAGCTTTCTTT.